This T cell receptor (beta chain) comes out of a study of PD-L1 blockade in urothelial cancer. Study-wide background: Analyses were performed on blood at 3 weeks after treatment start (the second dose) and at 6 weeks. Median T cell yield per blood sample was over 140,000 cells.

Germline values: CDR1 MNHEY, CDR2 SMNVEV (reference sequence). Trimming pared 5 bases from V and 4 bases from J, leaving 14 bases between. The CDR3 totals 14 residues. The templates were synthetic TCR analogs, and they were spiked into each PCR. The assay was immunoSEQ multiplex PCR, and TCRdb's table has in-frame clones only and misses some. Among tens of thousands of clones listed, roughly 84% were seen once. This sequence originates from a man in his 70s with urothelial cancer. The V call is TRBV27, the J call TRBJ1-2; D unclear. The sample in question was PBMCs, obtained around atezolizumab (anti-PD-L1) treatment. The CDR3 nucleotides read TGTGCCAGCAGTCTTACGGAAGGCGGCTATGGCTACACCTTC. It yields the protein CASSLTEGGYGYTF.